This passage covers 12 T cell receptor beta chains from one sample sequenced in a study of tissue T cells after allogeneic stem cell transplantation. The time point here: mouse harvest day 14 after allogeneic transplant. Mouse grafts combined 10^7 T-cell-depleted bone marrow cells with 10^6 splenic CD5+ T cells. Sequenced by immunoSEQ multiplex PCR; TCRdb stores in-frame clones only, minus some. The top ten clones hold around 22% of a sample with 2,000 to 2,500 clones, 40% to 50% of them seen once. The specimen was gut tissue. These receptors all come from a female BALB/c mouse given C57BL/6 T cells with graft-versus-host disease after an allogeneic hematopoietic cell transplant.

This clone was observed a few times. Mouse gene names apply. The DNA ends 1 residue before the CDR3 does, and the rest of the CDR3 is filled in from the germline J gene. The chain recombines TRBV31 with TRBJ2-2, with TRBD2 matching over 9 bases. J lost 0 bases, V lost 1 base, and 3 bases had no gene match. Germline V gene data show CDR1 as GKSSPN and CDR2 as SITVG. The CDR3 extends over 16 amino acids. The part of the CDR3 DNA that was read is TGTGCCTGGAGTCCACGACTGGGGGCAAACACCGGGCAGCTCTAC. The encoded protein is CAWSPRLGANTGQLY. The complete CDR3 protein is CAWSPRLGANTGQLYF.

Comments on this clone: Gene names are the mouse ones. The read stops 1 residue short of the end of the CDR3; the missing end is completed from the germline J gene. The chain uses TRBV12-1 and TRBJ2-3; D not resolved. V dropped 0 bases and J dropped 3 bases, with 6 bases sitting between them. From germline, CDR1 is SGHSN and CDR2 HYEKVE. CDR3 length: 13 amino acids. The CDR3 sequence: CASSLDRAETLYF. The DNA read from the CDR3 is TGTGCCAGCTCTCTCGACCGGGCAGAAACGCTGTAT.

This clone ranks as medium-sized (0.01 to 0.1%). The germline and genes are mouse ones. The DNA ends 1 residue before the CDR3 does, and the rest of the CDR3 is filled in from the germline J gene. The V and J genes are TRBV26 and TRBJ1-3, with 7 bases lining up with TRBD1. The CDR3 spans 15 residues. The V gene end was trimmed by 5 bases and the J gene end by 0 bases; junction bases not matched to a gene: 4. Germline V CDR1 and CDR2: KGHPV, FQNQEV (reference sequence). Partial CDR3 DNA: TGTGCCAGCAGTACGGGACAGAATTCTGGAAATACGCTCTAT. Translating gives CASSTGQNSGNTLY. The whole CDR3 sequence is CASSTGQNSGNTLYF.

Regarding this clone: Gene names and germline refer to mouse. The read finishes 1 residue shy of the CDR3 end, and the germline J gene is used to complete it. V gene TRBV5 combines with J gene TRBJ1-1; D remains unclear. The germline V and J ends were trimmed by 3 bases and 4 bases, with 3 bases remaining between them. The CDR3 runs 11 residues. CDR1 is LGHNA, CDR2 YNLKQL, per germline (reference sequence). The CDR3 loop is CASSQGTEVFF. The covered CDR3 bases are TGTGCCAGCAGCCAGGGCACAGAAGTCTTC.

Turning to this clone: The germline and genes are mouse ones. The CDR3 extends 1 residue past the end of the read, so its final part is completed from the germline J gene. The chain carries TRBV23 and TRBJ2-1; the DNA was not compared with TRBD2, the D call given in the table. The CDR3 is 14 amino acids. Germline V gene lookup returns CDR1 KGHTA and CDR2 FQNQQP. The CDR3 loop is CSSRRTGGDAEQFF. The part of the CDR3 DNA that was read is TGCTCCAGCAGAAGGACTGGGGGGGATGCTGAGCAGTTC.

A word on this clone: The gene names given are mouse names. The read falls 1 residue short of the CDR3 end, and the missing part is taken from the germline J gene. This chain links TRBV5 with TRBJ2-7, with 13 positions matching TRBD2. In germline, CDR1 is LGHNA, CDR2 YNLKQL (reference sequence). Trimming removed 2 bases from V and 6 bases from J; junction bases left unmatched: 4. CDR3 length: 15 residues. The CDR3 spells CASSQSGLGGLEQYF. CDR3 bases read: TGTGCCAGCAGCCAATCTGGACTGGGGGGGCTTGAACAGTAC.

Regarding this clone: All gene names here are mouse names. The CDR3 end is not reached by the read, which stops 1 residue before it; the germline J gene fills it in. This chain connects TRBV26 to TRBJ2-4, with TRBD1 identical over 8 bases. The CDR3 extends over 13 amino acids. V gave up 4 bases and J gave up 5 bases; unmatched junction bases: 2. Germline V gives CDR1 KGHPV, CDR2 FQNQEV (reference sequence). The DNA read from the CDR3 is TGTGCCAGCAGTCGGGACAGGACAAACACCTTGTAC. This translates into CASSRDRTNTLY. The entire CDR3 protein is CASSRDRTNTLYF.

This clone showed up just a few times. Gene names and germline match the mouse. The read falls 1 residue short of the CDR3 end, and the missing part is taken from the germline J gene. The V gene is TRBV26, the J gene TRBJ2-7; 12 nucleotides align to TRBD2. The germline gives CDR1 KGHPV, CDR2 FQNQEV (reference sequence). Losses at the gene ends were 6 bases for V and 7 bases for J; bases not matched to a gene: 7. This CDR3 has 14 amino acids. The covered CDR3 bases are TGTGCCAGCAGCGGGACTGGGGGGTCGGGAGAACAGTAC. Translated, it gives CASSGTGGSGEQY. The whole CDR3 protein reads CASSGTGGSGEQYF.

In regard to this clone: Gene names and germline match the mouse. The read terminates 1 residue before the CDR3 end, so the remaining end is supplied by the germline J gene. The chain uses TRBV14 and TRBJ2-7; D tentatively fits TRBD1 or TRBD2 (5 bases each). Trimming cost V 2 bases and J 7 bases, with 7 bases left between them. The V gene's germline CDR1 is SGHDT and CDR2 FRDEAV. The CDR3 sequence is 11 residues long. The DNA read from the CDR3 is TGTGCCAGCAGTTTGGGGCGAGAACAGTAC. The encoded protein is CASSLGREQY. The CDR3 in its entirety is CASSLGREQYF.

On this clone: The gene names here belong to mouse. Sequencing ends 1 residue short of the CDR3 end; the germline J gene provides the rest. This chain links TRBV26 with TRBJ1-1; D ambiguous. This CDR3 spans 13 amino acids. CDR1 and CDR2 (germline): KGHPV, FQNQEV (reference sequence). Trimming shortened V by 4 bases and J by 0 bases, and 6 bases separated the two germline ends. Incomplete CDR3 DNA: TGTGCCAGCAGTCCACAAGCAAACACAGAAGTCTTC. Translating it yields CASSPQANTEVF. The full CDR3 reads CASSPQANTEVFF.

This clone was counted between two and nine times. The genes are named according to mouse. The CDR3 extends 1 residue past the end of the read, so its final part is completed from the germline J gene. The sample has other DNA sequences that encode this CDR3 too. This chain links TRBV26 with TRBJ2-5; D is unresolved. Germline CDR1 KGHPV, CDR2 FQNQEV (reference sequence). V lost 2 bases and J lost 6, with 3 bases in between. The CDR3 is 11 amino acids. The CDR3 bases that were read are TGTGCCAGCAGTCTGAAGGACACCCAGTAC. Its translation: CASSLKDTQY. The entire CDR3 protein reads CASSLKDTQYF.

In the case of this clone: The germline and genes are mouse ones. Read sequence stops 1 residue before the CDR3 end, and the germline J gene provides the missing end. The genes are TRBV24 and TRBJ1-3; no clear D gene. Trimming shortened V by 1 base and J by 0 bases, and 7 bases separated the two germline ends. Germline V gene lookup returns CDR1 KGHTA and CDR2 FRNEEI. The CDR3 is made up of 15 amino acids. The CDR3 loop is CASSLSAFSGNTLYF. Incomplete CDR3 DNA: TGTGCCAGCAGTCTGTCGGCATTTTCTGGAAATACGCTCTAT.